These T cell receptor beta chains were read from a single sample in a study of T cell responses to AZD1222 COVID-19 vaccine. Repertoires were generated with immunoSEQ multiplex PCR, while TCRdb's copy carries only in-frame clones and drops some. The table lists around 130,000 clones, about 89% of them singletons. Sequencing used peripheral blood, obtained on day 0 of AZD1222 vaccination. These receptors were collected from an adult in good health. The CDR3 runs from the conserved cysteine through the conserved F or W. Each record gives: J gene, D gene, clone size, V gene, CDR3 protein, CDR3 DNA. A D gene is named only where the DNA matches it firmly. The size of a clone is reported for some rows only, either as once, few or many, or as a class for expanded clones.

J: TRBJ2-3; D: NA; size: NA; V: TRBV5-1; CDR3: CASRGGFTDTQYF; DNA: TGCGCCAGCAGGGGGGGATTCACAGATACGCAGTATTTT
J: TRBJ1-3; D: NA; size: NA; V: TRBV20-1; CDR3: CSASWGAGDTIYF; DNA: TGCAGTGCTAGTTGGGGGGCCGGAGACACCATATATTTT
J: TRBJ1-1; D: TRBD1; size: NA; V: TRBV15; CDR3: CATSKGTGEENTEAFF; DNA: TGTGCCACCAGCAAGGGGACAGGGGAAGAGAACACTGAAGCTTTCTTT
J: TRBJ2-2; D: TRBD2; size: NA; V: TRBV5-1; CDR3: CASSLNVGRATGELFF; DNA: TGCGCCAGCAGCTTGAATGTCGGGAGGGCCACCGGGGAGCTGTTTTTT
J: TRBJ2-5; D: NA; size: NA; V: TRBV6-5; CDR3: CASTEETQYF; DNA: TGTGCCAGCACGGAAGAGACCCAGTACTTC
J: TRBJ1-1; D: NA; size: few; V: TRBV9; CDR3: CASSPDVGPGAEAFF; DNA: TGTGCCAGCAGCCCCGATGTGGGGCCCGGCGCTGAAGCTTTCTTT
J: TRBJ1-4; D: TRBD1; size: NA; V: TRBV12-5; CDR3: CASGLDRGNYEKLFF; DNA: TGTGCTAGTGGGCTGGACAGGGGAAACTATGAAAAACTGTTTTTT
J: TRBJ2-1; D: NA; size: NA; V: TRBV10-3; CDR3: CAISEIDNEQFF; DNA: TGTGCCATCAGTGAGATCGACAATGAGCAGTTCTTC
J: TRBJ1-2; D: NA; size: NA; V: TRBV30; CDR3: CAWSQYGYTF; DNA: TGTGCCTGGAGCCAATATGGCTACACCTTC
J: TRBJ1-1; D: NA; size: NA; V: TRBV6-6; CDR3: CASSRDPGSNTEAFF; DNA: TGTGCCAGCAGCCGAGACCCTGGGAGTAACACTGAAGCTTTCTTT